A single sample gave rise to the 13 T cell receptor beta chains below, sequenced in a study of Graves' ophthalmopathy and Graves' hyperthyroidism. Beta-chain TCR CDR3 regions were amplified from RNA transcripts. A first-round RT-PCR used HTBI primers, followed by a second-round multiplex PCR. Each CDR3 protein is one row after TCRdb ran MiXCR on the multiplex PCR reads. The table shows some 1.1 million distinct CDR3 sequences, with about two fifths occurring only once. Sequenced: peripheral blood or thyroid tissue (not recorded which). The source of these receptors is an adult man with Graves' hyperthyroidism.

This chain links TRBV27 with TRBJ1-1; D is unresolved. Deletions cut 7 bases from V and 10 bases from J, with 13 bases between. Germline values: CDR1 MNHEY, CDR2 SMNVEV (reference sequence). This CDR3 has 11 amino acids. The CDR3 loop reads CASNLEGRAFF. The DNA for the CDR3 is TGTGCCAGCAACCTCGAGGGTAGAGCTTTCTTT.

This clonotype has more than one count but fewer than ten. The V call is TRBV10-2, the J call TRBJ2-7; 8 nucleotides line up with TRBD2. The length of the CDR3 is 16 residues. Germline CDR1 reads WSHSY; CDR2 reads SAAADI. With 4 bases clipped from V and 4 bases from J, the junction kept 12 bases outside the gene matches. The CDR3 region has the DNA TGCGCCAGCAGTGTCCGTGGGACGGGAGGGCCATACGAGCAGTACTTC. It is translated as CASSVRGTGGPYEQYF.

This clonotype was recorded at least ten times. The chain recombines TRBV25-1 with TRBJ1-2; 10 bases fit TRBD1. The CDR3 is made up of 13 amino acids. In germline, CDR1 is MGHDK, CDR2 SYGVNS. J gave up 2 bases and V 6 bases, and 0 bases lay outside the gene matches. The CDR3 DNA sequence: TGTGCCAGCAGGGGACAGGGGAACTATGGCTACACCTTC. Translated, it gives CASRGQGNYGYTF.

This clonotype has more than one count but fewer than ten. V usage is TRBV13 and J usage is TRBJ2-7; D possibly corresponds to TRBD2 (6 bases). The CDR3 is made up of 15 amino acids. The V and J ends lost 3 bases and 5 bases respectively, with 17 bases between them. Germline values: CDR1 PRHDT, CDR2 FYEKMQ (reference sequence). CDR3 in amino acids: CASSFPGGGADEQYF. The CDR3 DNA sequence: TGTGCCAGCAGCTTCCCAGGCGGCGGGGCCGACGAGCAGTACTTC. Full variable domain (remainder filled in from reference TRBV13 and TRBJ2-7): AAGVIQSPRHLIKEKRETATLKCYPIPRHDTVYWYQQGPGQDPQFLISFYEKMQSDKGSIPDRFSAQQFSDYHSELNMSSLELGDSALYFCASSFPGGGADEQYFGPGTRLTVT.

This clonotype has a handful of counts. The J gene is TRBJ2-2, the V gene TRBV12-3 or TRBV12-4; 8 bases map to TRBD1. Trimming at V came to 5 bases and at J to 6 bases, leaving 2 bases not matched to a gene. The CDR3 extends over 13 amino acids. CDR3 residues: CASSQQGAGELFF. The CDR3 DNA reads TGTGCCAGCAGTCAACAGGGGGCCGGGGAGCTGTTTTTT.

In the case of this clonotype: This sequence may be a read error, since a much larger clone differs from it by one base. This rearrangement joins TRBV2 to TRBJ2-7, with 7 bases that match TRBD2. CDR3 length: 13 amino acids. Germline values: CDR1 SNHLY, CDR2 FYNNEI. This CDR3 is CAGSRGSFYEQYF. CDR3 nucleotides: TGTGCCGGCAGCCGCGGGAGTTTCTACGAGCAGTACTTC.

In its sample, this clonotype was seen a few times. The CDR3 nucleotides read TGCGCCAGCAGCTTGGATGGAAATTGGGATTCACCCCTCCACTTT. The encoded protein is CASSLDGNWDSPLHF. The V gene is TRBV5-1, the J gene TRBJ1-6; D gene ambiguous. CDR3 length: 15 residues. Trimming stripped 0 bases from V and 8 bases from J, with 12 bases between. Germline V gene lookup returns CDR1 SGHRS and CDR2 YFSETQ.

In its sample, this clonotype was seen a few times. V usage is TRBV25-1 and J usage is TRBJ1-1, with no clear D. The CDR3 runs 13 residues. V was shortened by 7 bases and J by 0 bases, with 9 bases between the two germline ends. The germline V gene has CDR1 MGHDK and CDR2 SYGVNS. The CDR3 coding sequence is TGTGCCAGCACGGTACAGATGAACACTGAAGCTTTCTTT. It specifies CASTVQMNTEAFF.

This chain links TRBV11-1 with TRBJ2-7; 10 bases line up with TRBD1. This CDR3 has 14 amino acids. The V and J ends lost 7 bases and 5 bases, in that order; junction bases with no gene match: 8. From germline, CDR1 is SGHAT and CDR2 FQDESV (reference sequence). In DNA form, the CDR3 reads TGTGCCAGCACCCACCGGGACAGGGGCCACGAGCAGTACTTC. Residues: CASTHRDRGHEQYF.

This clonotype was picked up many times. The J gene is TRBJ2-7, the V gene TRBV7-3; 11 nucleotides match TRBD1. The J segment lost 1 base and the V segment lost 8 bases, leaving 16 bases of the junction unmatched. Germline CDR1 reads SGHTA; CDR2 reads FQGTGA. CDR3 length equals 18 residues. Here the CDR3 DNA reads TGTGCCAGCGGACTACGAATCGGACAGGGGGCGATTTCCTACGAGCAGTACTTC. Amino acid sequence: CASGLRIGQGAISYEQYF. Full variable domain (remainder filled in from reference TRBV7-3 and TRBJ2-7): GAGVSQTPSNKVTEKGKYVELRCDPISGHTALYWYRQSLGQGPEFLIYFQGTGAADDSGLPNDRFFAVRPEGSVSTLKIQRTERGDSAVYLCASGLRIGQGAISYEQYFGPGTRLTVT.

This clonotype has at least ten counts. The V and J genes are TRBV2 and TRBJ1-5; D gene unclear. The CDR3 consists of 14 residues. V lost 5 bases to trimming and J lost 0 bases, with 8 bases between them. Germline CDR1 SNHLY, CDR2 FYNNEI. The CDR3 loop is CASSTQVSNQPQHF. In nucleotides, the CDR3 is TGTGCCAGCAGTACCCAGGTTAGCAATCAGCCCCAGCATTTT.

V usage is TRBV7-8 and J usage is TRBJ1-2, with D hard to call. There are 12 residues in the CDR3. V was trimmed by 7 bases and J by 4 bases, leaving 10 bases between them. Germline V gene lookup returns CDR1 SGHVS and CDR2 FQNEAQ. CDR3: CASIEGSYGYTF. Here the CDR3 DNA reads TGTGCCAGCATCGAGGGAAGCTATGGCTACACCTTC.

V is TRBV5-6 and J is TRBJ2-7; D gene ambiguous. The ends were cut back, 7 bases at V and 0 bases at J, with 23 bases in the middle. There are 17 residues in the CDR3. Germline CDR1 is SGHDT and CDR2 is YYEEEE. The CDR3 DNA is TGTGCCAGCGTATCCTCAGCTGGAGCAATCAACTCCTACGAGCAGTACTTC. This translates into CASVSSAGAINSYEQYF.